Presented here are 14 T cell receptor beta chains from one specimen sequenced in a study of blood T cell repertoires in COVID-19. The protocol was immunoSEQ multiplex PCR, while the TCRdb copy is restricted to in-frame clones and leaves out a portion. The sample lists under 300,000 clones; around nine tenths were seen once. Sequencing was done on a sample of peripheral blood. These receptors came from a man aged 50-59 years with acute or convalescent COVID-19.

V usage is TRBV19 and J usage is TRBJ1-4; D remains unclear. The V gene's germline CDR1 is LNHDA and CDR2 SQIVND (reference sequence). CDR3 size: 16 residues. V lost 3 bases and J 8 bases, leaving 19 bases between the germline ends. The CDR3 here is CASSIRLGGSTEKLFF. The CDR3 region has the DNA TGTGCCAGTAGTATTAGGCTTGGCGGCTCGACGGAAAAACTGTTTTTT.

The chain employs TRBV7-6 and TRBJ2-5; D unresolved. CDR3 length: 13 amino acids. The germline V gene encodes CDR1 SGHVS and CDR2 FNYEAQ. Trimming pared 2 bases from V and 4 bases from J, leaving 8 bases between. This CDR3 reads CASSLNPGETQYF. The CDR3, as DNA: TGTGCCAGCAGCTTAAACCCGGGAGAGACCCAGTACTTC. The whole variable domain, remainder taken from reference TRBV7-6 and TRBJ2-5, is GAGVSQSPRYKVTKRGQDVALRCDPISGHVSLYWYRQALGQGPEFLTYFNYEAQQDKSGLPNDRFSAERPEGSISTLTIQRTEQRDSAMYRCASSLNPGETQYFGPGTRLLVL.

Comment on this clone: This CDR3 is also generated by other DNA sequences in the sample. The rearrangement links TRBV7-9 to TRBJ2-3; D possibly corresponds to TRBD2 (6 bases). Trimming took 3 bases from V and 0 from J, leaving 7 bases between them. There are 14 residues in the CDR3. Germline V gives CDR1 SEHNR, CDR2 FQNEAQ (reference sequence). The CDR3 here is CASSLEGSTDTQYF. In nucleotides, the CDR3 is TGTGCCAGCAGCTTGGAGGGTAGCACAGATACGCAGTATTTT.

The rearrangement uses TRBV10-1 and TRBJ2-3; tentatively, D is TRBD1 (5 bases). Germline-derived CDR1 and CDR2 are WNHNN and SYGVQD (reference sequence). CDR3 size: 20 residues. Trimming cost V 2 bases and J 3 bases, with 27 bases left between them. The chain's CDR3 is CASSENLPRPSREATDTQYF. CDR3 coding DNA: TGCGCCAGCAGTGAGAATCTTCCCAGACCCAGCAGGGAAGCAACAGATACGCAGTATTTT.

This chain connects TRBV7-2 to TRBJ2-1; 13 nucleotides match TRBD2. In germline, CDR1 is SGHTA, CDR2 FQGNSA. J lost 8 bases, V lost 4 bases, and 8 bases had no gene match. The CDR3 has 16 amino acids. The CDR3 spells CASSSSTSGGAHEQFF. For the CDR3, the DNA is TGTGCCAGCAGCTCGTCAACTAGCGGGGGGGCCCATGAGCAGTTCTTC. The variable domain in full, completed from reference TRBV7-2 and TRBJ2-1, reads GAGVSQSPSNKVTEKGKDVELRCDPISGHTALYWYRQSLGQGLEFLIYFQGNSAPDKSGLPSDRFSAERTGGSVSTLTIQRTQQEDSAVYLCASSSSTSGGAHEQFFGPGTRLTVL.

V usage is TRBV30 and J usage is TRBJ1-1; D is unclear. Trimming shortened V by 2 bases and J by 1 base, and 8 bases separated the two germline ends. Germline loops: CDR1 GTSNPN, CDR2 SVGIG (reference sequence). CDR3 length equals 13 residues. CDR3 coding DNA: TGTGCCTGGAGTCGGGTGCCGAACACTGAAGCTTTCTTT. The encoded protein is CAWSRVPNTEAFF.

V and J are TRBV9 and TRBJ1-1; D is undetermined. The CDR3 length is 15 residues. Looked up from germline, CDR1 is SGDLS and CDR2 is YYNGEE. V dropped 4 bases and J dropped 4 bases, with 17 bases sitting between them. DNA of the CDR3: TGTGCCAGCAGCCTAACGACCTCGTCGGGCACTGAAGCTTTCTTT. This sequence encodes CASSLTTSSGTEAFF.

This chain uses TRBV12-3 or TRBV12-4 with TRBJ1-2; weak D call: TRBD1 (5 bases). The CDR3 covers 13 residues. V was cut by 8 bases and J by 4 bases, with 14 bases left in between. CDR3 bases: TGTGCCAGCGCCCCCCAGGGCCTCTATGGCTACACCTTC. Its protein is CASAPQGLYGYTF.

This clone was detected once. This chain uses TRBV5-1 with TRBJ2-3; no clear D. The CDR3 consists of 11 residues. CDR1 SGHRS and CDR2 YFSETQ come from the germline V gene. V lost 5 bases and J 5 bases, leaving 6 bases between the germline ends. This CDR3 is CASSFKDTQYF. CDR3 bases: TGCGCCAGCAGTTTCAAAGATACGCAGTATTTT.

The chain links TRBV11-1 to TRBJ1-1; D is ambiguous. V lost 5 bases, J lost 4 bases, and 11 bases lay in between. Germline lookup yields CDR1 SGHAT and CDR2 FQDESV (reference sequence). The CDR3 runs to 13 residues. As DNA, the CDR3 is TGTGCCAGCAGCGAGGGTTGGGGCACTGAAGCTTTCTTT. It encodes CASSEGWGTEAFF.

The chain employs TRBV6-5 and TRBJ2-2; no firm D call. The CDR3 totals 15 residues. V lost 1 base to trimming and J lost 6 bases, with 12 bases between them. Per the germline V gene, CDR1 is MNHEY and CDR2 is SVGAGI. The CDR3, as DNA: TGTGCCAGCAGTTACTTATCCCAGGCCGCCGGGGAGCTGTTTTTT. Amino acid sequence: CASSYLSQAAGELFF.

The chain joins TRBV5-1 to TRBJ1-6; tentative D call: TRBD1 (5 bases). Germline V lookup: CDR1 SGHRS, CDR2 YFSETQ. The CDR3 extends over 15 amino acids. V was trimmed by 6 bases and J by 6 bases, leaving 16 bases between them. The CDR3 is CASNLRGLSNSPLHF. CDR3 DNA sequence: TGCGCCAGCAATCTCCGGGGACTATCTAATTCACCCCTCCACTTT.

The chain combines TRBV29-1 with TRBJ2-5; the D gene is possibly TRBD1 (5 bases). Germline loops: CDR1 SQVTM, CDR2 ANQGSEA. This CDR3 region has 17 residues. Trimming stripped 0 bases from V and 0 bases from J, with 17 bases between. CDR3 DNA: TGCAGCGTTGAAGATCCGATGGACACCCTGTACCAAGAGACCCAGTACTTC. This translates into CSVEDPMDTLYQETQYF.

The gene calls are TRBV30 and TRBJ2-7, with D perhaps TRBD2 (5 bases). This CDR3 has 13 amino acids. The germline V and J ends were trimmed by 5 bases and 0 bases, with 11 bases remaining between them. Germline V gene sequence: CDR1 GTSNPN, CDR2 SVGIG (reference sequence). CDR3 sequence reads: CAWAMGSSYEQYF. CDR3 bases: TGTGCCTGGGCGATGGGGAGCTCCTACGAGCAGTACTTC.